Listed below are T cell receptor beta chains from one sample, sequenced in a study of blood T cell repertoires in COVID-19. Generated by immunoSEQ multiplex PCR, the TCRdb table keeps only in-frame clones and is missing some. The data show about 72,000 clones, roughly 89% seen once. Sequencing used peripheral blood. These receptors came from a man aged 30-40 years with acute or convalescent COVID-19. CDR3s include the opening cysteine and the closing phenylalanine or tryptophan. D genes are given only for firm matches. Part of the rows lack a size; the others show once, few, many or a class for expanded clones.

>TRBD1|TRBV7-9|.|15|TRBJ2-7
CASSPGGTGRVRQYF
TGTGCCAGCAGCCCCGGCGGGACAGGGAGGGTAAGGCAGTACTTC
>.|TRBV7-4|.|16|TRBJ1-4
CASSLYSVGRGEKLFF
TGTGCCAGCAGCTTGTATTCGGTAGGGCGGGGAGAAAAACTGTTTTTT
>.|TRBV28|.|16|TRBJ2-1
CASRLGSGHSYNEQFF
TGTGCCAGCAGACTAGGAAGCGGTCATTCCTACAATGAGCAGTTCTTC
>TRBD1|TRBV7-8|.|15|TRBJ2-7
CASSPQGAGNYEQYF
TGTGCCAGCAGTCCACAGGGGGCCGGGAACTACGAGCAGTACTTC
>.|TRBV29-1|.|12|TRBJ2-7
CSVEGARREQYF
TGCAGCGTTGAGGGGGCTCGGAGGGAGCAGTACTTC
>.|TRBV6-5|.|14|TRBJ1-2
CASSSRQESYGYTF
TGTGCCAGCAGTTCGCGACAGGAGAGCTATGGCTACACCTTC
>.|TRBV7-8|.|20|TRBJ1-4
CASSPSGWTVVPSTNEKLFF
TGTGCCAGCAGCCCCTCGGGCTGGACAGTGGTGCCGTCAACTAATGAAAAACTGTTTTTT
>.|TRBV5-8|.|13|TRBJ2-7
CASSLWRRDEQYF
TGTGCCAGCAGCTTATGGAGACGAGACGAGCAGTACTTC
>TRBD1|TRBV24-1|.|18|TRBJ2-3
CATSDPGTTRGTTDTQYF
TGTGCCACCAGTGACCCCGGGACAACCAGGGGGACCACAGATACGCAGTATTTT
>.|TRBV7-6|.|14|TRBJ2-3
CASSPYDFTDTQYF
TGTGCCAGCAGCCCTTACGACTTTACAGATACGCAGTATTTT
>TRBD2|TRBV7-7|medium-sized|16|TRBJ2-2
CASSGTSGTHTGELFF
TGTGCTAGCAGCGGGACTAGCGGGACTCATACCGGGGAGCTGTTTTTT
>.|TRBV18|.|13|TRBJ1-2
CASSGGSNYGYTF
TGTGCCAGCTCCGGCGGCAGTAACTATGGCTACACCTTC
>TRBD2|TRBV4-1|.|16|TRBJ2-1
CASSQEEAGLRNEQFF
TGCGCCAGCAGCCAAGAGGAAGCGGGACTCCGCAATGAGCAGTTCTTC
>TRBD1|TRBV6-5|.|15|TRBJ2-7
CASSRGQGGKYEQYF
TGTGCCAGCAGCCGCGGACAGGGGGGGAAGTACGAGCAGTACTTC
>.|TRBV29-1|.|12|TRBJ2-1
CSVSRGYNEQFF
TGCAGCGTCTCCCGGGGCTACAATGAGCAGTTCTTC
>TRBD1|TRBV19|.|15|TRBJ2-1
CASSIGGTGYNEQFF
TGTGCCAGTAGTATAGGGGGGACAGGGTACAATGAGCAGTTCTTC
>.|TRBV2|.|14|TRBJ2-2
CASSGRVLGGELFF
TGTGCCAGCAGTGGCAGGGTCTTGGGCGGGGAGCTGTTTTTT
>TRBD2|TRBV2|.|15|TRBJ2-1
CASSPGLALGNEQFF
TGTGCCAGCAGTCCTGGACTAGCGCTGGGGAATGAGCAGTTCTTC
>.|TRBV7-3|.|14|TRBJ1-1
CASSLTSTEAEAFF
TGTGCCAGCAGCTTAACGTCGACAGAGGCCGAGGCTTTCTTT
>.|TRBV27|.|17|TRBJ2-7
CASTPFRTDTLKREQYF
TGTGCCAGCACCCCTTTTAGGACAGATACCTTAAAGCGCGAGCAGTACTTC
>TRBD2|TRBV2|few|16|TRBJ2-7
CASSDGGGVISYEQYF
TGTGCCAGCAGTGATGGGGGAGGGGTAATTTCATACGAGCAGTACTTC
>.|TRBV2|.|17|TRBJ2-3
CASSEGSGGKNTDTQYF
TGTGCCAGCAGTGAGGGGTCCGGAGGAAAAAACACAGATACGCAGTATTTT
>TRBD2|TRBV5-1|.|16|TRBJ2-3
CASRRTSGTGTDTQYF
TGCGCCAGCAGACGGACTAGCGGGACGGGCACAGATACGCAGTATTTT
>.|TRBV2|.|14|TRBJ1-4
CASFRSQGGEKLFF
TGTGCCAGCTTCAGGTCACAGGGCGGGGAAAAACTGTTTTTT
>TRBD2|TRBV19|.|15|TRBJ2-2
CASSRGLANTGELFF
TGTGCCAGTAGTAGGGGACTAGCTAACACCGGGGAGCTGTTTTTT
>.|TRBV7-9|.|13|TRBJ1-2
CASSIEDFTGYTF
TGTGCCAGCAGTATCGAGGATTTTACGGGCTACACCTTC
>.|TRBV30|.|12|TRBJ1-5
CAWSPGGTAQHF
TGTGCCTGGAGTCCGGGGGGAACGGCCCAGCATTTT
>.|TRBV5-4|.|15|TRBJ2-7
CASSFGRTISYEQYF
TGTGCCAGCAGCTTTGGGCGAACAATATCCTACGAGCAGTACTTC
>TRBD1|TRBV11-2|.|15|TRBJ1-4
CASSLGAGGREKLFF
TGTGCCAGCAGCTTAGGGGCAGGGGGCCGTGAAAAACTGTTTTTT
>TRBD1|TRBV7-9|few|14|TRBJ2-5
CASSGNRGQETQYF
TGTGCCAGCAGCGGAAACAGGGGGCAAGAGACCCAGTACTTC
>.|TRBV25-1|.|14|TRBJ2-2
CASSVSGRSGELFF
TGTGCCAGCAGTGTAAGCGGTCGTTCCGGGGAGCTGTTTTTT
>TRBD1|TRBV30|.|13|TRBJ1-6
CAWSGQGLSPLHF
TGTGCCTGGAGTGGACAGGGGCTTTCACCCCTCCACTTT
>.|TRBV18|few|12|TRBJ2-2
CASSPAAGELFF
TGTGCCAGCTCACCTGCGGCCGGGGAGCTGTTTTTT
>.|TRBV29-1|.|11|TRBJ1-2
CSVEWDTSYTF
TGCAGCGTGGAGTGGGACACCTCCTACACCTTC
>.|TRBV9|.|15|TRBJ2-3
CASSVGGGITDTQYF
TGTGCCAGCAGCGTAGGGGGCGGGATCACAGATACGCAGTATTTT
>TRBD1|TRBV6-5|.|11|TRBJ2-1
CATGGVHEQFF
TGTGCGACAGGGGGTGTTCATGAGCAGTTCTTC
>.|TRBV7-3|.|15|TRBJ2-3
CASSLTGASSDTQYF
TGTGCCAGCAGCTTAACGGGGGCGAGCTCAGATACGCAGTATTTT
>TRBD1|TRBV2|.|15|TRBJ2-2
CASSDRTGSTGELFF
TGTGCCAGCAGTGATCGGACAGGGTCCACCGGGGAGCTGTTTTTT
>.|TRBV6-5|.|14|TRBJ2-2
CASKERSNTGELFF
TGTGCCAGCAAAGAGCGGTCGAACACCGGGGAGCTGTTTTTT
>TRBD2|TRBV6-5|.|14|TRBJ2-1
CASRGSGMRNEQFF
TGTGCCAGCAGGGGTAGCGGGATGAGGAATGAGCAGTTCTTC
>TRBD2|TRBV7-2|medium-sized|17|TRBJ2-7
CASSSPCAGEALDEQYF
TGTGCCAGCAGCTCACCTTGCGCGGGGGAAGCTTTGGACGAGCAGTACTTC
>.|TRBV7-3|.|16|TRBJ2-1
CASSLGYRDPVNEQFF
TGTGCCAGCAGCTTGGGATACAGGGATCCGGTCAATGAGCAGTTCTTC
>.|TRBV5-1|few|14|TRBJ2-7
CASSLASGVYEQYF
TGCGCCAGCAGCTTGGCCTCAGGTGTCTACGAGCAGTACTTC
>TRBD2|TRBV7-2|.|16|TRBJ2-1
CASSLALAGGYNEQFF
TGTGCCAGCAGCTTAGCTCTAGCGGGAGGTTACAATGAGCAGTTCTTC
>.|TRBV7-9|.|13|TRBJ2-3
CASRRGGQGTQYF
TGTGCCAGCAGAAGAGGCGGTCAGGGTACGCAGTATTTT
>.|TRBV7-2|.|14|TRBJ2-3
CASSLGGHTDTQYF
TGTGCCAGCAGCTTAGGGGGGCACACAGATACGCAGTATTTT
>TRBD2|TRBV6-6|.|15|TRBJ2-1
CASSPTSGSPNEQFF
TGTGCCAGCAGTCCTACTAGCGGGAGCCCCAATGAGCAGTTCTTC
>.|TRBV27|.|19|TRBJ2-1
CASSLGTGSPSGRVDEQFF
TGTGCCAGCAGTTTAGGGACAGGGAGTCCCAGCGGGAGGGTGGATGAGCAGTTCTTC
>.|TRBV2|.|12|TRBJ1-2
CARRTENYGYTF
TGTGCCAGAAGGACAGAAAACTATGGCTACACCTTC
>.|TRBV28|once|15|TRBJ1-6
CASSLLGLLNSPLHF
TGTGCCAGCAGTTTGCTGGGACTCCTAAATTCACCCCTCCACTTT
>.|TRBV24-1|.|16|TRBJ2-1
CATSEMGGERYNEQFF
TGTGCCACCAGTGAGATGGGCGGGGAAAGGTACAATGAGCAGTTCTTC
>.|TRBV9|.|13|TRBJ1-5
CASSVGASQPQHF
TGTGCCAGCAGCGTAGGGGCCAGTCAGCCCCAGCATTTT